The 26 T cell receptor beta chains below all came from one sample that was sequenced in a study of CD8+ T cells in alopecia areata. RNA was extracted and reverse transcribed into cDNA as the sequencing template. Repertoires were generated with immunoSEQ multiplex PCR, while TCRdb's copy carries only in-frame clones and drops some. The sample shows 120,000 to 150,000 clones, around 82% of them seen only once. Documented treatment: oral pan-JAK inhibitor, 5-10 mg twice daily. This specimen consisted of CD8+ T cells sorted from blood, obtained at week 4, from a patient treated with tofacitinib. The source is a human donor with alopecia areata.

The CDR3 spells CASSPDTGEQYF. CDR3 in DNA: TGTGCCAGCAGCCCGGACACGGGGGAGCAGTACTTC. The V gene is TRBV7-9, the J gene TRBJ2-7; D is possibly TRBD1 or TRBD2 (5 bases each). V was trimmed by 5 bases and J by 7 bases, leaving 12 bases between them. Germline V lookup: CDR1 SEHNR, CDR2 FQNEAQ (reference sequence). This CDR3 spans 12 amino acids.

DNA of the CDR3: TGTGCCAGCAGCGTAGGTGGGGGGTTCTACAATGAGCAGTTCTTC. It codes for CASSVGGGFYNEQFF. The rearrangement uses TRBV9 and TRBJ2-1, with D tentatively TRBD2 (6 bases). The V end lost 0 bases, the J end lost 3 bases, and 10 bases lay between the germline ends. Germline CDR1 is SGDLS and CDR2 is YYNGEE. The CDR3 is 15 residues long.

The V and J genes are TRBV7-6 and TRBJ1-4; a possible D gene is TRBD1 (5 bases). V dropped 3 bases and J dropped 7 bases, with 12 bases sitting between them. The CDR3 consists of 14 residues. The V gene's germline CDR1 is SGHVS and CDR2 FNYEAQ. DNA of the CDR3: TGTGCCAGCAGCTTGGCCGGGACGGCTGAAAAACTGTTTTTT. Residues: CASSLAGTAEKLFF.

The rearrangement joins TRBV6-5 to TRBJ2-7; D is ambiguous. The CDR3 covers 13 residues. V gave up 0 bases and J gave up 3 bases, with 6 bases separating them. CDR1 and CDR2 (germline): MNHEY, SVGAGI. The CDR3 loop is CASSYSVLYEQYF. CDR3 sequence (DNA): TGTGCCAGCAGTTACTCGGTCCTCTACGAGCAGTACTTC.

The CDR3 DNA follows: TGTGCCAGCAGCGCACAGGGGGCAGTATACAATAATGAGCAGTTCTTC. Translating it yields CASSAQGAVYNNEQFF. V is TRBV7-9 and J is TRBJ2-1; 9 bases line up with TRBD1. Per germline, CDR1 SEHNR and CDR2 FQNEAQ (reference sequence). With 5 bases clipped from V and 7 bases from J, the junction kept 12 bases outside the gene matches. CDR3 size: 16 residues.

This chain links TRBV19 with TRBJ2-1, with a possible D match to TRBD2 (5 bases). CDR3 length equals 16 residues. Trimming cost V 3 bases and J 0 bases, with 12 bases left between them. CDR1 and CDR2 (germline): LNHDA, SQIVND (reference sequence). The CDR3 loop reads CASSILTKSSYNEQFF. CDR3 nucleotide sequence: TGTGCCAGTAGTATCCTGACTAAAAGCTCCTACAATGAGCAGTTCTTC.

This chain joins TRBV19 and TRBJ2-7; possibly TRBD1 for D (7 bases). V lost 4 bases to trimming and J lost 6 bases, with 22 bases between them. Germline-derived CDR1 and CDR2 are LNHDA and SQIVND (reference sequence). This CDR3 region has 16 residues. CDR3 in amino acids: CASSTRGTAEGVEQYF. The CDR3 region has the DNA TGTGCCAGTAGTACTCGTGGGACAGCGGAGGGGGTCGAGCAGTACTTC. Complete variable domain (other parts from reference TRBV19 and TRBJ2-7): DGGITQSPKYLFRKEGQNVTLSCEQNLNHDAMYWYRQDPGQGLRLIYYSQIVNDFQKGDIAEGYSVSREKKESFPLTVTSAQKNPTAFYLCASSTRGTAEGVEQYFGPGTRLTVT.

This clone appeared a few times. The V gene is TRBV29-1, the J gene TRBJ2-6; weak D call: TRBD2 (6 bases). The CDR3 runs 14 residues. CDR1 SQVTM and CDR2 ANQGSEA come from the germline V gene. The CDR3 spells CSVGGGTGANVLTF. The CDR3 DNA sequence: TGCTCGGTGGGGGGAGGAACTGGGGCCAACGTCCTGACTTTC. Filled out from reference TRBV29-1 and TRBJ2-6, the complete variable domain reads SAVISQKPSRDICQRGTSLTIQCQVDSQVTMMFWYRQQPGQSLTLIATANQGSEATYESGFVIDKFPISRPNLTFSTLTVSNMSPEDSSIYLCSVGGGTGANVLTFGAGSRLTVL.

The chain couples TRBV14 to TRBJ2-3, with D tentatively TRBD2 (6 bases). The CDR3 spans 13 residues. Germline loops: CDR1 SGHDN, CDR2 FVKESK. V shed 2 bases and J shed 6 bases, with 9 bases lying between them. This CDR3 reads CASSQSLADTQYF. The DNA of the CDR3 is TGTGCCAGCAGCCAATCGCTAGCGGATACGCAGTATTTT.

This rearrangement joins TRBV7-8 to TRBJ2-1, with TRBD2 identical over 8 bases. The CDR3 contains 14 residues. Germline trimming cut 3 bases from V and 6 bases from J; bases unmatched to any gene: 4. Germline V lookup: CDR1 SGHVS, CDR2 FQNEAQ. CDR3 region: CASSFSGLGNEQFF. In nucleotides, the CDR3 is TGTGCCAGCAGCTTTTCGGGACTAGGCAATGAGCAGTTCTTC.

This clone was seen once. The chain links TRBV14 to TRBJ1-2; D ambiguous. V dropped 3 bases and J dropped 7 bases, with 12 bases sitting between them. The CDR3 spans 13 residues. Germline V gene data show CDR1 as SGHDN and CDR2 as FVKESK. CDR3 bases: TGTGCCAGCAGCCATACGATAGTGCCTGGCTACACCTTC. Its translation: CASSHTIVPGYTF.

V gene TRBV7-2 combines with J gene TRBJ2-7; 12 bases line up with TRBD1. The germline CDR1 and CDR2 sequences are SGHTA and FQGNSA. The CDR3 covers 14 residues. V shed 3 bases and J 5 bases; nucleotides not matched to a gene: 2. This chain's CDR3 is CASSFGTGGDEQYF. CDR3 in DNA: TGTGCCAGCAGCTTCGGGACAGGGGGCGACGAGCAGTACTTC.

V is TRBV29-1 and J is TRBJ1-2; 9 bases match TRBD1. V was clipped by 7 bases and J by 8 bases; unmatched bases: 11. This CDR3 contains 13 residues. Germline loops: CDR1 SQVTM, CDR2 ANQGSEA. The CDR3 spells CSAPGQGLGGYTF. In DNA, the CDR3 is TGCAGCGCGCCGGGACAGGGATTAGGAGGCTACACCTTC.

The chain couples TRBV2 to TRBJ1-6; 9 bases are a match to TRBD1. V lost 7 bases and J lost 7; bases outside the gene matches: 8. The length of the CDR3 is 15 residues. Germline CDR1 is SNHLY and CDR2 is FYNNEI. CDR3 region: CASKTGTGMNSPLHF. CDR3 sequence (DNA): TGTGCCAGCAAGACCGGGACAGGGATGAATTCACCCCTCCACTTT.

V and J are TRBV7-2 and TRBJ2-7; TRBD1 aligns across 10 bases. J lost 7 bases, V lost 0 bases, and 12 bases had no gene match. Germline assignment: CDR1 SGHTA and CDR2 FQGNSA. The CDR3 runs to 17 residues. CDR3 nucleotide sequence: TGTGCCAGCAGCTTAGCTGGCGGACAGGGGGTTATGGGGGAGCAGTACTTC. This translates into CASSLAGGQGVMGEQYF.

The chain couples TRBV5-6 to TRBJ1-6, with D possibly being TRBD1 (5 bases). Looked up from germline, CDR1 is SGHDT and CDR2 is YYEEEE. This CDR3 has 15 amino acids. V lost 4 bases to trimming and J lost 7 bases, with 15 bases between them. Written as DNA, the CDR3 is TGTGCCAGCAGCCCAGCCGGGGGTGGCAATTCACCCCTCCACTTT. Protein sequence: CASSPAGGGNSPLHF.

The V gene is TRBV4-1, the J gene TRBJ2-7, with 10 bases lining up with TRBD1. V lost 4 bases to trimming and J lost 2 bases; unmatched junction nucleotides: 8. This CDR3 spans 16 amino acids. Germline V gives CDR1 MGHRA, CDR2 YSYEKL. The chain's CDR3 is CASSRETGGPPYEQYF. As DNA, the CDR3 is TGCGCCAGCAGCCGGGAGACAGGGGGCCCCCCCTACGAGCAGTACTTC.

The chain couples TRBV7-6 to TRBJ1-5; D not resolved. The germline CDR1 and CDR2 sequences are SGHVS and FNYEAQ. V gave up 5 bases and J gave up 4 bases, with 12 bases separating them. The CDR3 is made up of 14 amino acids. CDR3 loop: CASSLGLGNQPQHF. CDR3 in DNA: TGTGCCAGCAGCCTCGGGCTGGGAAATCAGCCCCAGCATTTT.

About this clone: The sample has other DNA sequences that encode this CDR3 too. The chain links TRBV15 to TRBJ1-5; no firm D call. V gave up 1 base and J gave up 1 base, with 11 bases separating them. The V gene's germline CDR1 is LNHNV and CDR2 YYDKDF (reference sequence). The CDR3 runs to 16 residues. CDR3 amino acids: CATSRGPPGSNQPQHF. CDR3 coding DNA: TGTGCCACCAGCAGAGGCCCCCCGGGGAGCAATCAGCCCCAGCATTTT. Looking up the rest from reference TRBV15 and TRBJ1-5 gives the full variable domain: DAMVIQNPRYQVTQFGKPVTLSCSQTLNHNVMYWYQQKSSQAPKLLFHYYDKDFNNEADTPDNFQSRRPNTSFCFLDIRSPGLGDTAMYLCATSRGPPGSNQPQHFGDGTRLSIL.

This chain links TRBV7-9 with TRBJ2-5; D remains ambiguous. CDR3 length: 15 residues. Trimming cost V 3 bases and J 2 bases, with 13 bases left between them. Germline lookup yields CDR1 SEHNR and CDR2 FQNEAQ (reference sequence). DNA for the CDR3: TGTGCCAGCAGCTTTGGGCTCCGACAACAAGAGACCCAGTACTTC. Translation gives CASSFGLRQQETQYF. Using reference TRBV7-9 and TRBJ2-5 for the parts outside the CDR3, the full variable domain is DTGVSQNPRHKITKRGQNVTFRCDPISEHNRLYWYRQTLGQGPEFLTYFQNEAQLEKSRLLSDRFSAERPKGSFSTLEIQRTEQGDSAMYLCASSFGLRQQETQYFGPGTRLLVL.

The chain has TRBV7-9 and TRBJ1-6; 7 nucleotides line up with TRBD1. The CDR3 contains 17 residues. Germline assignment: CDR1 SEHNR and CDR2 FQNEAQ (reference sequence). V trimming: 5 bases; J trimming: 5 bases; junction bases outside the gene matches: 12. CDR3 residues: CASSARDRDRHNSPLHF. The CDR3 DNA sequence: TGTGCCAGCAGCGCGCGAGACAGGGATCGCCATAATTCACCCCTCCACTTT.

The V call is TRBV4-1, the J call TRBJ1-5; D is perhaps TRBD1 (5 bases). This CDR3 spans 15 amino acids. Germline V gives CDR1 MGHRA, CDR2 YSYEKL. Trimming took 4 bases from V and 3 from J, leaving 13 bases between them. CDR3 nucleotide sequence: TGCGCCAGCAGCCCCACGGGGGAACCCAATCAGCCCCAGCATTTT. Translating it yields CASSPTGEPNQPQHF.

The chain couples TRBV27 to TRBJ2-2; unclear D gene. CDR3 length: 14 residues. The V end was cut by 2 bases, the J end by 4 bases, with 8 bases between. The germline V gene encodes CDR1 MNHEY and CDR2 SMNVEV (reference sequence). The CDR3 loop is CASSLPVTTGELFF. Here the CDR3 DNA reads TGTGCCAGCAGTTTACCCGTAACCACCGGGGAGCTGTTTTTT.

The CDR3 loop is CASSTRLAVGGTQYF. In nucleotides, the CDR3 is TGTGCCAGCAGTACCCGACTAGCGGTGGGGGGGACCCAGTACTTC. This chain links TRBV6-6 with TRBJ2-5; 9 nucleotides agree with TRBD2. The germline V gene encodes CDR1 MNHNY and CDR2 SVGAGI (reference sequence). CDR3 size: 15 residues. Trimming cost V 5 bases and J 7 bases; bases outside gene matches: 11.

DNA for the CDR3: TGTGCCAGCAGCTCCTACCAGGTATCGTACAATGAGCAGTTCTTC. Translating gives CASSSYQVSYNEQFF. The V call is TRBV5-5, the J call TRBJ2-1; unclear D gene. Looked up from germline, CDR1 is SGHKS and CDR2 is YYEKEE (reference sequence). The CDR3 has 15 residues. V was pared by 3 bases and J by 4 bases, with 14 bases between.

This clone came up a few times. The gene calls are TRBV2 and TRBJ2-7, with D hard to call. Per germline, CDR1 SNHLY and CDR2 FYNNEI. The CDR3 covers 12 residues. V lost 8 bases and J 12 bases, leaving 20 bases between the germline ends. The CDR3 sequence: CASEPVAPRGYF. The CDR3 nucleotides read TGTGCCAGCGAACCCGTGGCCCCCCGAGGGTACTTC.